Detailed here is one T cell receptor (beta chain). The data derive from a study of shared T cell receptors in the human thymus. Only in-frame clones appear in the TCRdb table, and some are missing; sequencing was by immunoSEQ multiplex PCR. The data show 450,000 to 650,000 clones, around 78% seen once. This CDR3 region has 17 residues. Looked up from germline, CDR1 is SGHTA and CDR2 is FQGNSA. J lost 2 bases, V lost 3 bases, and 10 bases had no gene match. This sample also appeared in a second study, on human thymus T cells. This second report adds: During corrective heart surgery, resections were taken, and the thymus tissue came from them. Repertoires sampled from thymus and blood appeared biased in V and J gene usage.

This clonotype was obtained from a boy under two years old with a congenital heart defect. The rearrangement uses TRBV7-2 and TRBJ2-7, with 10 bases lining up with TRBD1. Sequencing was carried out using thymocytes. The CDR3 sequence: CASSLPWVGQGTYEQYF. The CDR3 DNA is TGTGCCAGCAGCTTGCCCTGGGTGGGACAGGGGACCTACGAGCAGTACTTC. The variable domain in full, completed from reference TRBV7-2 and TRBJ2-7, reads GAGVSQSPSNKVTEKGKDVELRCDPISGHTALYWYRQSLGQGLEFLIYFQGNSAPDKSGLPSDRFSAERTGGSVSTLTIQRTQQEDSAVYLCASSLPWVGQGTYEQYFGPGTRLTVT.